The sequence of this T cell receptor beta chain was determined in a study of T-cell reconstitution after alpha-beta-depleted transplantation in children. Germline V lookup: CDR1 MNHEY, CDR2 SVGAGI. The length of the CDR3 is 15 residues. The ends were cut back, 0 bases at V and 6 bases at J, with 12 bases in the middle. In this sample, this clonotype turned up many times. Molecular barcoding with unique molecular identifiers was used for the TCRbeta library. Each CDR3 protein gets one entry after TCRdb re-called the PCR reads with MiXCR. This table holds some 490,000 distinct CDR3 sequences, roughly an eighth found once.

This TCR was sampled from a human donor who donated a stem cell graft to a child with combined immunodeficiency. The rearrangement links TRBV6-5 to TRBJ2-1, with D perhaps being TRBD1 or TRBD2 (5 bases each). Sequenced here: PBMCs from the stem cell graft donor, sampled from the stem cell graft. CDR3 sequence (DNA): TGTGCCAGCAGTTACTCGGGGGAGTTAATCAATGAGCAGTTCTTC. Its protein product is CASSYSGELINEQFF.